This is a list of T cell receptor beta chains from one sample in a study of blood T cells in healthy people across ages. TCRdb re-called the 5' RACE reads through MiXCR, storing one row per CDR3 protein. In the table there are 1.4 million or so distinct CDR3 sequences, roughly 43% of which are singletons. The sequencing sample was made of blood. These TCRs come from a woman aged 18-29 years in good health. Both conserved end residues are part of each CDR3. Each record gives: clone size, V gene, D gene, J gene, CDR3 protein, CDR3 DNA. D genes are given only for firm matches. Expanded clones get a size class; other rows say once, few or many, or leave the size out.

size: NA; V: TRBV27; D: NA; J: TRBJ2-1; CDR3: CASSLSRVDWRPMEQFF; DNA: TGTGCCAGCAGTTTATCTAGGGTGGACTGGCGGCCTATGGAGCAGTTCTTC
size: NA; V: TRBV20-1; D: NA; J: TRBJ2-3; CDR3: CSAKYRADTQYF; DNA: TGCAGTGCCAAATACAGGGCAGATACGCAGTATTTT
size: NA; V: TRBV14; D: NA; J: TRBJ1-1; CDR3: CASSPQGFTATEAFF; DNA: TGTGCCAGCAGCCCACAGGGTTTCACGGCCACTGAAGCTTTCTTT
size: NA; V: TRBV29-1; D: NA; J: TRBJ1-1; CDR3: CSVGVGTEAFF; DNA: TGCAGCGTTGGGGTGGGCACTGAAGCTTTCTTT
size: few; V: TRBV14; D: NA; J: TRBJ2-3; CDR3: CASSQQQGGTDTQYF; DNA: TGTGCCAGCAGCCAACAGCAGGGTGGCACAGATACGCAGTATTTT
size: NA; V: TRBV20-1; D: NA; J: TRBJ2-4; CDR3: CSAVLMGLAKNIQYF; DNA: TGCAGTGCGGTCCTTATGGGGTTAGCCAAAAACATTCAGTACTTC
size: few; V: TRBV24-1; D: NA; J: TRBJ2-7; CDR3: CATSEYGSYEQYF; DNA: TGTGCCACCAGTGAATACGGGAGCTACGAGCAGTACTTC
size: NA; V: TRBV10-3; D: NA; J: TRBJ1-1; CDR3: CAISEKGGQNTEAFF; DNA: TGTGCCATCAGTGAAAAAGGGGGTCAGAACACTGAAGCTTTCTTT
size: NA; V: TRBV12-3/TRBV12-4; D: TRBD2; J: TRBJ2-5; CDR3: CASSLVTSGRHNEQYF; DNA: TGTGCCAGCAGCCTAGTAACTAGCGGGAGGCACAATGAGCAGTACTTC
size: NA; V: TRBV12-3/TRBV12-4; D: NA; J: TRBJ1-1; CDR3: CASSPTPAGTPEAFF; DNA: TGTGCCAGCAGCCCAACCCCCGCCGGGACCCCTGAAGCTTTCTTT
size: NA; V: TRBV7-9; D: NA; J: TRBJ2-7; CDR3: CASSLVQGLNSYEQYF; DNA: TGTGCCAGCAGCTTAGTACAGGGATTAAACTCCTACGAGCAGTACTTC
size: NA; V: TRBV14; D: NA; J: TRBJ2-7; CDR3: CASSQGGSLAYEQYF; DNA: TGTGCCAGCAGCCAAGGGGGGAGTTTGGCGTACGAGCAGTACTTC
size: NA; V: TRBV4-2; D: TRBD2; J: TRBJ2-1; CDR3: CASNQESTSGSNEQFF; DNA: TGTGCCAGCAACCAAGAAAGTACTAGCGGGAGTAATGAGCAGTTCTTC
size: few; V: TRBV29-1; D: NA; J: TRBJ1-1; CDR3: CSVETKAPNTEAFF; DNA: TGCAGCGTTGAGACCAAGGCCCCGAACACTGAAGCTTTCTTT
size: few; V: TRBV6-1; D: NA; J: TRBJ2-7; CDR3: CAIQSPGTDSYEQYF; DNA: TGTGCCATCCAAAGCCCCGGGACTGACTCCTACGAGCAGTACTTC
size: NA; V: TRBV12-3/TRBV12-4; D: NA; J: TRBJ2-1; CDR3: CASSLDHSSYNEQFF; DNA: TGTGCCAGCAGTTTAGACCACAGCTCCTACAATGAGCAGTTCTTC
size: few; V: TRBV29-1; D: TRBD2; J: TRBJ2-3; CDR3: CTSGGASGPDTQYF; DNA: TGCACCAGCGGAGGAGCTAGCGGCCCAGATACGCAGTATTTT
size: NA; V: TRBV7-9; D: NA; J: TRBJ2-3; CDR3: CASSLSTDTLYF; DNA: TGTGCCAGCAGCTTAAGTACAGATACGCTGTATTTT
size: NA; V: TRBV7-2; D: NA; J: TRBJ2-6; CDR3: CASSLGWTRSPLLANVPTF; DNA: TGTGCCAGCAGCTTAGGGTGGACAAGGAGCCCTCTTTTAGCCAACGTCCCGACTTTC
size: NA; V: TRBV20-1; D: NA; J: TRBJ1-6; CDR3: CSARDGGLTYNSPLHF; DNA: TGCAGTGCTAGAGATGGGGGACTCACCTATAATTCACCCCTCCACTTT
size: NA; V: TRBV10-1; D: NA; J: TRBJ2-2; CDR3: CASSDSTGELFF; DNA: TGCGCCAGCAGTGACAGCACCGGGGAGCTGTTTTTT
size: few; V: TRBV24-1; D: NA; J: TRBJ2-2; CDR3: CATSDATGSGELFF; DNA: TGTGCCACCAGTGATGCCACAGGTTCTGGGGAGCTGTTTTTT
size: many; V: TRBV2; D: NA; J: TRBJ2-1; CDR3: CASTTEGGKGNEQFF; DNA: TGTGCCAGCACCACTGAGGGGGGAAAAGGAAATGAGCAGTTCTTC
size: NA; V: TRBV10-3; D: NA; J: TRBJ1-1; CDR3: CAIRRDGRGTEAFF; DNA: TGTGCCATCAGGAGGGACGGGAGAGGCACTGAAGCTTTCTTT
size: few; V: TRBV21-1; D: NA; J: TRBJ2-1; CDR3: CASSNIGGNEQFF; DNA: TGTGCCAGCAGCAACATAGGAGGCAATGAGCAGTTCTTC
size: NA; V: TRBV20-1; D: TRBD2; J: TRBJ2-1; CDR3: CSARARAGGSYNEQFF; DNA: TGCAGTGCTAGAGCACGAGCGGGAGGATCCTACAATGAGCAGTTCTTC
size: NA; V: TRBV4-3; D: NA; J: TRBJ2-4; CDR3: CASSPRGIAKNIQYF; DNA: TGCGCCAGCAGCCCACGGGGGATAGCCAAAAACATTCAGTACTTC
size: few; V: TRBV7-2; D: TRBD1; J: TRBJ1-5; CDR3: CASSRGQGQPQHF; DNA: TGTGCCAGCAGCCGAGGACAGGGCCAGCCCCAGCATTTT
size: NA; V: TRBV7-9; D: NA; J: TRBJ2-1; CDR3: CASGQGPYNEQFF; DNA: TGTGCCAGCGGCCAGGGGCCCTACAATGAGCAGTTCTTC
size: NA; V: TRBV5-1; D: TRBD2; J: TRBJ2-1; CDR3: CASSSSLTSGYNEQFF; DNA: TGCGCCAGCAGCTCCTCCCTGACTAGCGGTTACAATGAGCAGTTCTTC
size: few; V: TRBV9; D: NA; J: TRBJ2-7; CDR3: CASSRTLRFHEQYF; DNA: TGTGCCAGCAGCAGGACTCTCAGGTTCCACGAGCAGTACTTC
size: NA; V: TRBV5-1; D: NA; J: TRBJ1-1; CDR3: CASSLDRVRSTEAFF; DNA: TGCGCCAGCAGCTTGGACAGGGTTCGGTCGACTGAAGCTTTCTTT
size: few; V: TRBV12-3/TRBV12-4; D: NA; J: TRBJ1-4; CDR3: CASSQDATNEKLFF; DNA: TGTGCCAGCAGTCAGGATGCAACTAATGAAAAACTGTTTTTT
size: NA; V: TRBV7-3; D: TRBD1; J: TRBJ2-1; CDR3: CASSQWTGESSYNEQFF; DNA: TGTGCCAGCAGCCAGTGGACAGGGGAAAGCTCCTACAATGAGCAGTTCTTC
size: NA; V: TRBV29-1; D: TRBD2; J: TRBJ2-2; CDR3: CSGQSGRGNGELFF; DNA: TGCAGCGGCCAAAGCGGGAGGGGAAACGGGGAGCTGTTTTTT
size: NA; V: TRBV4-3; D: NA; J: TRBJ2-5; CDR3: CASSRLDNEQYF; DNA: TGCGCCAGCAGCCGACTAGACAATGAGCAGTACTTC
size: NA; V: TRBV7-8; D: NA; J: TRBJ2-5; CDR3: CASRLLETQYF; DNA: TGTGCCAGCAGACTCCTGGAGACCCAGTACTTC
size: NA; V: TRBV6-5; D: NA; J: TRBJ2-3; CDR3: CASGYVSTDTQYF; DNA: TGTGCCAGCGGTTACGTCAGCACAGATACGCAGTATTTT
size: many; V: TRBV18; D: NA; J: TRBJ2-1; CDR3: CASSPGGGSYNEQFF; DNA: TGTGCCAGCAGCCCGGGGGGCGGTTCCTACAATGAGCAGTTCTTC
size: NA; V: TRBV6-6; D: NA; J: TRBJ2-7; CDR3: CASSSTLASEQYF; DNA: TGTGCCAGCAGTTCGACTTTAGCTTCCGAGCAGTACTTC